A single sample is the source of the 28 T cell receptor beta chains below, sequenced in a study of CD8 T cells in ankylosing spondylitis. TCRdb re-derived calls from the 5' RACE reads in MiXCR, one entry per CDR3 protein. The sample contains about 220,000 distinct CDR3 sequences, 10% of which appear only once. Material for sequencing was blood, either unsorted or a sorted T cell fraction (not recorded which). The receptor set was obtained from a male donor with ankylosing spondylitis or in good health (not recorded which).

This clonotype was counted between two and nine times. The chain carries TRBV13 and TRBJ1-2; D call uncertain. CDR1 is PRHDT and CDR2 is FYEKMQ in the germline V gene (reference sequence). Trimming removed 3 bases from V and 0 bases from J, with 8 bases in between. The CDR3 extends over 14 amino acids. CDR3 residues: CASSLRTPNYGYTF. CDR3 bases: TGTGCCAGCAGCTTGCGGACTCCTAACTATGGCTACACCTTC. Full variable domain (remainder filled in from reference TRBV13 and TRBJ1-2): AAGVIQSPRHLIKEKRETATLKCYPIPRHDTVYWYQQGPGQDPQFLISFYEKMQSDKGSIPDRFSAQQFSDYHSELNMSSLELGDSALYFCASSLRTPNYGYTFGSGTRLTVV.

This clonotype came up a few times. The DNA for the CDR3 is TGTGCCAGCAGCTTAGCCGGGCCTGGGGCCAACGTCCTGACTTTC. This codes for CASSLAGPGANVLTF. This rearrangement joins TRBV7-2 to TRBJ2-6; D remains ambiguous. The germline CDR1 and CDR2 sequences are SGHTA and FQGNSA. Between the trimmed V and J ends, which lost 0 bases and 2 bases, there was a span of 5 bases. This CDR3 region has 15 residues.

In its sample, this clonotype was seen many times. V is TRBV5-1 and J is TRBJ2-3; D is unresolved. Trimming cost V 3 bases and J 1 base, with 15 bases left between them. The CDR3 covers 16 residues. Germline assignment: CDR1 SGHRS and CDR2 YFSETQ. The CDR3 is CASSSSWGSGTDTQYF. DNA of the CDR3: TGCGCCAGCAGCTCTTCTTGGGGTTCGGGCACAGATACGCAGTATTTT.

This clonotype was picked up a small number of times. This chain links TRBV5-1 with TRBJ2-7, with D possibly TRBD1 on 6 matching bases. The germline CDR1 and CDR2 sequences are SGHRS and YFSETQ. Deletions cut 4 bases from V and 5 bases from J, with 16 bases between. The CDR3 is 14 residues long. CDR3 in DNA: TGCGCCAGCAGCCAAACCGACAGGCTCGACGAGCAGTACTTC. Translated: CASSQTDRLDEQYF.

About this clonotype: A junction boundary mismatches the germline segment, possibly from a read error. The V call is TRBV7-7, the J call TRBJ2-3; the D call may be TRBD1 or TRBD2 (5 bases each). Germline assignment: CDR1 SSHAT and CDR2 FNYEAQ (reference sequence). This CDR3 has 16 residues. For the CDR3, the DNA is TGTGCTAGCAGCTTAGGGGCCGGGGACGGCACAGATACGCAGTATTTT. The encoded protein is CASSLGAGDGTDTQYF.

The sample holds many counts of this clonotype. The V call is TRBV19, the J call TRBJ2-7; TRBD1 agrees at 7 bases. This CDR3 spans 13 amino acids. Trimming removed 5 bases from V and 4 bases from J; junction bases left unmatched: 5. Germline values: CDR1 LNHDA, CDR2 SQIVND (reference sequence). In DNA form, the CDR3 reads TGTGCCAGTAGTTCCCGGGGACAGTACGAGCAGTACTTC. Translation: CASSSRGQYEQYF.

This clonotype was observed at least ten times. V and J are TRBV27 and TRBJ2-3, with TRBD2 matching 8 bases. V was clipped by 1 base and J by 4 bases; unmatched bases: 7. CDR3 length equals 16 residues. The germline gives CDR1 MNHEY, CDR2 SMNVEV (reference sequence). CDR3 protein: CASSLWSGGPPDTQYF. DNA of the CDR3: TGTGCCAGCAGTTTATGGAGCGGGGGCCCCCCAGATACGCAGTATTTT.

The J gene is TRBJ2-1, the V gene TRBV6-1; D is unresolved. Per the germline V gene, CDR1 is MNHNS and CDR2 is SASEGT. The CDR3 has 15 amino acids. V was shortened by 0 bases and J by 6 bases, with 12 bases between the two germline ends. The CDR3 nucleotides read TGTGCCAGCAGTGAAGCGCGTCCCTGGGGCAATGAGCAGTTCTTC. Its translation is CASSEARPWGNEQFF.

The V and J genes are TRBV10-3 and TRBJ2-5; 9 bases line up with TRBD1. V lost 8 bases and J lost 3; bases outside the gene matches: 4. Germline V lookup: CDR1 ENHRY, CDR2 SYGVKD. CDR3 length: 13 residues. The CDR3 loop is CAIGRDREETQYF. CDR3 DNA sequence: TGTGCCATCGGTAGGGACAGGGAAGAGACCCAGTACTTC.

This clonotype was seen many times. This sequence joins TRBV7-2 and TRBJ2-3; 8 bases are shared with TRBD2. Germline CDR1 is SGHTA and CDR2 is FQGNSA. The CDR3 length is 15 residues. The junction had 2 bases not matched to a gene; V was cut back by 1 base and J by 2 bases. CDR3 DNA sequence: TGTGCCAGCAGCTTAGGCGGGGGGAACACAGATACGCAGTATTTT. As protein: CASSLGGGNTDTQYF.

This clonotype has a handful of counts. The chain joins TRBV20-1 to TRBJ1-5, with TRBD1 as a possible D gene (5 bases). The CDR3 consists of 15 residues. V dropped 6 bases and J dropped 1 base, with 16 bases sitting between them. Looked up from germline, CDR1 is DFQATT and CDR2 is SNEGSKA (reference sequence). The CDR3 is CSARRGDKSNQPQHF. The CDR3 coding sequence is TGCAGTGCCCGACGGGGGGATAAAAGCAATCAGCCCCAGCATTTT.

In this sample, this clonotype turned up many times. The CDR3 bases are TGTGCCAGCAGTCACCGTGGCAGCCTGAGCTCCTATAATTCACCCCTCCACTTT. Protein product: CASSHRGSLSSYNSPLHF. V gene TRBV27 combines with J gene TRBJ1-6; D uncertain. Germline V gene sequence: CDR1 MNHEY, CDR2 SMNVEV (reference sequence). The CDR3 is 18 residues long. V lost 5 bases, J lost 0 bases, and 17 bases lay in between.

This chain connects TRBV29-1 to TRBJ2-1; 8 nucleotides match TRBD2. The ends lost 3 bases at V and 7 bases at J; junction bases unmatched: 5. From germline, CDR1 is SQVTM and CDR2 ANQGSEA. The CDR3 runs 13 residues. CDR3 protein: CSVEVLAANEQFF. The CDR3 DNA reads as TGCAGCGTTGAGGTACTAGCGGCTAATGAGCAGTTCTTC.

This clonotype has ten or more counts. V is TRBV7-9 and J is TRBJ2-4, with D possibly TRBD1 on 6 matching bases. V shed 1 base and J shed 7 bases, with 11 bases lying between them. The V gene's germline CDR1 is SEHNR and CDR2 FQNEAQ (reference sequence). This CDR3 region has 14 residues. The CDR3 nucleotides read TGTGCCAGCAGCTTAGATACAGGGTCGAACATTCAGTACTTC. Its translation is CASSLDTGSNIQYF.

This clonotype came up a few times. The CDR3 nucleotides read TGTGCCAGCAGTGAACAGGGTGGATACGGGGAGCTGTTTTTT. Its protein product is CASSEQGGYGELFF. This chain uses TRBV6-4 with TRBJ2-2, with D possibly matching TRBD1 (6 bases). From germline, CDR1 is MRHNA and CDR2 SNTAGT. The CDR3 totals 14 residues. V gave up 3 bases and J gave up 7 bases, with 12 bases separating them.

CDR3 bases: TGTGCCACCAGTGACTGGACCAGGGACACCACAGATACGCAGTATTTT. This encodes CATSDWTRDTTDTQYF. The V and J genes are TRBV24-1 and TRBJ2-3; D perhaps matches TRBD1 (6 bases). The CDR3 is 16 residues long. Trimming took 4 bases from V and 2 from J, leaving 15 bases between them. Germline V gives CDR1 KGHDR, CDR2 SFDVKD.

This clonotype was counted at least ten times. The chain carries TRBV29-1 and TRBJ1-1; D is unresolved. CDR1 and CDR2 (germline): SQVTM, ANQGSEA. The length of the CDR3 is 12 residues. V was trimmed by 5 bases and J by 1 base, leaving 8 bases between them. CDR3 region: CSVHDENTEAFF. The CDR3 DNA is TGCAGCGTTCATGATGAGAACACTGAAGCTTTCTTT.

The table lists this clonotype with many counts. The V and J genes are TRBV5-1 and TRBJ1-5; 9 nucleotides align to TRBD1. This CDR3 contains 14 residues. The germline gives CDR1 SGHRS, CDR2 YFSETQ. After removal of 4 bases from V and 5 bases from J, the junction contained 4 bases not matched to a gene. In DNA form, the CDR3 reads TGCGCCAGCAGCCCGGACAGGGGAGATCAGCCCCAGCATTTT. It is translated as CASSPDRGDQPQHF.

The V and J genes are TRBV5-1 and TRBJ2-2; possible D gene TRBD1, 6 bases. The CDR3 extends over 15 amino acids. V shed 4 bases and J shed 3 bases, with 13 bases lying between them. Germline V lookup: CDR1 SGHRS, CDR2 YFSETQ. CDR3 DNA sequence: TGCGCCAGCAGCGATCCCCCAGGGGACACCGGGGAGCTGTTTTTT. This codes for CASSDPPGDTGELFF.

The chain joins TRBV7-2 to TRBJ2-7, with D possibly matching TRBD1 (5 bases). Looked up from germline, CDR1 is SGHTA and CDR2 is FQGNSA. Trimming shortened V by 4 bases and J by 1 base, and 11 bases separated the two germline ends. The CDR3 runs 14 residues. The CDR3 loop is CASSSDSTSYEQYF. As DNA, the CDR3 is TGTGCCAGCAGCTCCGACAGTACGTCCTACGAGCAGTACTTC. Complete variable domain (other parts from reference TRBV7-2 and TRBJ2-7): GAGVSQSPSNKVTEKGKDVELRCDPISGHTALYWYRQSLGQGLEFLIYFQGNSAPDKSGLPSDRFSAERTGGSVSTLTIQRTQQEDSAVYLCASSSDSTSYEQYFGPGTRLTVT.

In the case of this clonotype: The junction departs from the called germline gene at one end, perhaps through a read error. The J gene is TRBJ2-2, the V gene TRBV3-1; 8 bases are shared with TRBD1. Germline loops: CDR1 LGHDT, CDR2 YNNKEL (reference sequence). The CDR3 sequence is 14 residues long. CDR3 region: CASTGTGETEELFF. The CDR3 bases are TGTGCCAGCACAGGGACAGGAGAAACCGAGGAGCTGTTTTTT.

This clonotype appeared many times. The V and J genes are TRBV2 and TRBJ2-1; 7 bases line up with TRBD2. Germline V gives CDR1 SNHLY, CDR2 FYNNEI. J lost 5 bases, V lost 6 bases, and 7 bases had no gene match. This CDR3 spans 14 amino acids. The CDR3 DNA follows: TGTGCCAGCAGACTAGCGCGGGAAAACAATGAGCAGTTCTTC. Its translation: CASRLARENNEQFF.

This clonotype was seen ten or more times. The chain uses TRBV5-1 and TRBJ2-5; D gene ambiguous. V gave up 4 bases and J gave up 2 bases, with 15 bases separating them. The CDR3 loop spans 15 amino acids. In germline, CDR1 is SGHRS, CDR2 YFSETQ. The CDR3 loop is CASSVGSSLQETQYF. The CDR3 DNA sequence: TGCGCCAGCAGCGTCGGTAGCTCCCTTCAAGAGACCCAGTACTTC.

This clonotype was seen ten or more times. The chain carries TRBV6-6 and TRBJ1-2, with D unclear. This CDR3 is 13 amino acids long. Per the germline V gene, CDR1 is MNHNY and CDR2 is SVGAGI (reference sequence). V was trimmed by 11 bases and J by 0 bases, leaving 13 bases between them. This chain's CDR3 is CAALVGTNYGYTF. The CDR3 DNA is TGTGCCGCGCTGGTCGGCACTAACTATGGCTACACCTTC.

This clonotype was picked up many times. The rearrangement joins TRBV15 to TRBJ1-5; D is possibly TRBD1 (6 bases). Germline V gene lookup returns CDR1 LNHNV and CDR2 YYDKDF (reference sequence). This CDR3 is built from 15 residues. The V end lost 5 bases, the J end lost 2 bases, and 13 bases lay between the germline ends. The DNA for the CDR3 is TGTGCCACCAGCGAAGCAGGGGATCGCAATCAGCCCCAGCATTTT. It is translated as CATSEAGDRNQPQHF.

This clonotype was seen many times. This chain links TRBV11-2 with TRBJ2-2, with 12 bases matching TRBD2. The J segment lost 8 bases and the V segment lost 5 bases, leaving 12 bases of the junction unmatched. The CDR3 is 17 amino acids. Germline loops: CDR1 SGHAT, CDR2 FQNNGV. In nucleotides, the CDR3 is TGTGCCAGCAGCCCCTTCTCTAGCGGGGGGGCCGCTGGGGAGCTGTTTTTT. This encodes CASSPFSSGGAAGELFF. Combining the CDR3 with reference TRBV11-2 and TRBJ2-2 gives the whole variable domain EAGVAQSPRYKIIEKRQSVAFWCNPISGHATLYWYQQILGQGPKLLIQFQNNGVVDDSQLPKDRFSAERLKGVDSTLKIQPAKLEDSAVYLCASSPFSSGGAAGELFFGEGSRLTVL.

This clonotype was observed a few times. In DNA form, the CDR3 reads TGCGCCAGCAGCCAGGATTCATTCAGCACAGATACGCAGTATTTT. This sequence encodes CASSQDSFSTDTQYF. This sequence joins TRBV5-1 and TRBJ2-3; D is undetermined. CDR3 length: 15 amino acids. V was pared by 4 bases and J by 0 bases, with 12 bases between. CDR1 is SGHRS, CDR2 YFSETQ, per germline.

This clonotype has a handful of counts. The chain couples TRBV18 to TRBJ1-1; 10 bases fit TRBD1. There are 16 residues in the CDR3. Trimming removed 5 bases from V and 0 bases from J; junction bases left unmatched: 6. Germline V gene sequence: CDR1 KGHSH, CDR2 LQKENI. The CDR3 is CASSTGTGVVNTEAFF. In DNA, the CDR3 is TGTGCCAGCTCAACCGGGACAGGGGTGGTGAACACTGAAGCTTTCTTT. Full variable domain (rest looked up from reference TRBV18 and TRBJ1-1): NAGVMQNPRHLVRRRGQEARLRCSPMKGHSHVYWYRQLPEEGLKFMVYLQKENIIDESGMPKERFSAEFPKEGPSILRIQQVVRGDSAAYFCASSTGTGVVNTEAFFGQGTRLTVV.